This T cell receptor (beta chain) was recovered during a study of blood T cell repertoires in COVID-19 (dated by TCRdb to between 2020 and 2021). The study in broad terms: Samples from collaborators originated in the United States, Italy and Spain and spanned both the acute and convalescent phases of COVID-19. The repertoires were released in a freely available public database intended as a resource for research on the immune response to SARS-CoV-2. Where available, HLA class I and class II types were taken from metadata supplied by the sample provider and were not determined by assay-based typing. The dataset comprised deeply sampled blood TCRbeta repertoires from subjects exposed to, actively infected with, or recovered from COVID-19. The samples were drawn from two sources: the first 160 participants of the ongoing ImmuneRACE study, and 950 to 1,500 subjects contributed by 6 global collaborators. The prospective study material was composed of cDNA or gDNA derived from T cells, B-cell-depleted T cells, or PBMCs. Sample metadata almost always included a de-identified subject ID, COVID-19 status, age in years and sex. What the work shows at the level of the full study, not this receptor alone: The amount of clinical and demographic metadata varied by source and participant and was provided uncurated.

TCRbeta CDR3 regions were amplified from genomic DNA by means of the immunoSEQ Assay, a bias-controlled multiplex PCR. The authors' analysis ran thus. Within the assay, amplification of reference gene primers was used to estimate how many nucleated cells each sample contained. To quantify the absolute abundance of each unique TCRbeta CDR3 rearrangement, sequence reads were collapsed and filtered. For each sample, productive Simpson clonality was calculated as the square root of Simpson's diversity index over productive rearrangements. TCRdb retrieved this table from immuneACCESS and kept in-frame rearrangements only. Not all clones are present; in checked studies, unresolved V genes account for under half, and no reason is known for the remainder. That table gives V, J and clone size, and the DNA gave D and trimming. Within this sample are a few hundred thousand clones, with over 75% of them counted one time only. In total, the top ten clones hold 4.4% of the sample.

The CDR3, cysteine through phenylalanine, is 16 amino acids long. This entry keeps only the CDR3 DNA: 48 bases, framed from base 1. Taken from the germline V gene, the CDR1 and CDR2 loops are KGHSH and LQKENI. V loses 2 bases at its end and J loses 4 bases; junction bases beyond the gene matches: 9. The collaborating institutions used their own protocols to collect whole blood in K2EDTA tubes. Collaborator samples were shipped for TCRbeta analysis as frozen whole blood, isolated PBMCs, or DNA extracted from either sample type. As for this clone: Its antigen is unknown. No qualities accompany the bases; no much larger clone lies one base away.

This TCR came from a man between 45 and 60 years old with acute or convalescent COVID-19. The rearrangement combines TRBV18 with TRBJ1-1, and 8 junction bases match TRBD1. The sequenced sample was peripheral blood. The DNA is as follows: TGTGCCAGCTCACCAAATGGACAGGGTTCGGGCACTGAAGCTTTCTTT. The encoded protein is CASSPNGQGSGTEAFF.